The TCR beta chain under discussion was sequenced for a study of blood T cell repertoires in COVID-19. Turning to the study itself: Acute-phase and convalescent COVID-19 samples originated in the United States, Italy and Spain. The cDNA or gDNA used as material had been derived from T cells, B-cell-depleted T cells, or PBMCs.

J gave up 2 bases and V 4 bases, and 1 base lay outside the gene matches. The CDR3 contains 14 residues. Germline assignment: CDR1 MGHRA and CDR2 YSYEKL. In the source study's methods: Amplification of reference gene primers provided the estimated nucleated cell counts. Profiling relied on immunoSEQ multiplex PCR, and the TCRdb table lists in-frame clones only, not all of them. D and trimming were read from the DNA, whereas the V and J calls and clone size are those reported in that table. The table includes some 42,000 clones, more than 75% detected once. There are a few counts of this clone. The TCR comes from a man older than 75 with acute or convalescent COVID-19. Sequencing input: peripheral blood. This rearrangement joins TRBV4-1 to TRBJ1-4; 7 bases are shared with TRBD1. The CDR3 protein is CASSLGQTNEKLFF. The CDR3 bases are TGCGCCAGCAGCCTGGGACAGACTAATGAAAAACTGTTTTTT.